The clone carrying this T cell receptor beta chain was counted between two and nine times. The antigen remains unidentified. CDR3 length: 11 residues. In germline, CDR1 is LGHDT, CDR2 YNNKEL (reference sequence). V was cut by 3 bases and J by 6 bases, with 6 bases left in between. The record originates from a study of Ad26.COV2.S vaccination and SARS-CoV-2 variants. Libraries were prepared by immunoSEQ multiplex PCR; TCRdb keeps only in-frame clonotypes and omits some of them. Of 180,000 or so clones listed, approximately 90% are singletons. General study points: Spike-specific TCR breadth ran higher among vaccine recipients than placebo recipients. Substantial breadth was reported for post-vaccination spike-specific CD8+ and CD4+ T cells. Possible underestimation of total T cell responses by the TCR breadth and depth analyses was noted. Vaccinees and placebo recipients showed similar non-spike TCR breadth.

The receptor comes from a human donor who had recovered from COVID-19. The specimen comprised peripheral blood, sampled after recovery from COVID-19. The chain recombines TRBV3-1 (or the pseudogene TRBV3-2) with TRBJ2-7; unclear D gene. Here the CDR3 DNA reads TGTGCCAGCAGCCAGTACCCCGAGCAGTACTTC. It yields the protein CASSQYPEQYF.